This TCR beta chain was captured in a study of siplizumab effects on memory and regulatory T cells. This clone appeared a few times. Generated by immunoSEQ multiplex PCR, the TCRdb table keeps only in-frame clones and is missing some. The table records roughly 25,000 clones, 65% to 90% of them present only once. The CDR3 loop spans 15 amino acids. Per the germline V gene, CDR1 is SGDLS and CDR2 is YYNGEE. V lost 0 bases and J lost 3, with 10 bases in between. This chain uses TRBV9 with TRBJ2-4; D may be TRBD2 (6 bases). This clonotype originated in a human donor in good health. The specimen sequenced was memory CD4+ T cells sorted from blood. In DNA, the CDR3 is TGTGCCAGCAGCGTAGTCCGGGGAGGCAAAAACATTCAGTACTTC. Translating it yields CASSVVRGGKNIQYF.